This TCR beta chain came from a study of identical twins. This clonotype was counted a few times. This CDR3 has 17 residues. V trimming: 6 bases; J trimming: 3 bases; junction bases outside the gene matches: 6. Template switching added a universal primer site, and cDNA bore unique molecular identifiers. TCRdb used MiXCR to reprocess the 5' RACE reads, holding one entry per CDR3 protein. The repertoire includes around 250,000 distinct CDR3 sequences, approximately 12% of them detected once, and 4% to 5% sits in the top ten. The data also belong to a second study, concerning yellow fever vaccine responses in identical twins.

The chain employs TRBV12-3 or TRBV12-4 and TRBJ2-1, with 15 bases fitting TRBD2. The receptor was derived from a woman aged 18-29 years in good health. The specimen was memory (CD45RO+) T cells sorted from blood. For the CDR3, the DNA is TGTGCCAGCAGACCGGGACTAGCGGGGGGTTACTACAATGAGCAGTTCTTC. It specifies CASRPGLAGGYYNEQFF.